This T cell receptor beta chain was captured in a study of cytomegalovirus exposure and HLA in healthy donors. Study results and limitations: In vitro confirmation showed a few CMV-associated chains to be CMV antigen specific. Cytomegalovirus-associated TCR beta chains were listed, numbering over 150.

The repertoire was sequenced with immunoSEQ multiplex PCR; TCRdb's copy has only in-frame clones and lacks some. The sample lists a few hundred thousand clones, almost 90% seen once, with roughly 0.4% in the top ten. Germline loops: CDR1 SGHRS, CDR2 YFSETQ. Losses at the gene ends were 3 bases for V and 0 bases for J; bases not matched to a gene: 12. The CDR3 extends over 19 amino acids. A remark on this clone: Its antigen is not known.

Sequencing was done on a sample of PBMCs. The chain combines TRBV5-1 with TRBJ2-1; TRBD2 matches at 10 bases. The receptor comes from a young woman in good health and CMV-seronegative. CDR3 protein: CASSSSPGLAVDSYNEQFF. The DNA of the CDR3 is TGCGCCAGCAGCTCCTCTCCCGGACTAGCGGTTGACTCCTACAATGAGCAGTTCTTC.